This T cell receptor (beta chain) was obtained from a study of blood T cells in healthy people across ages. V lost 6 bases, J lost 5 bases, and 9 bases stayed unmatched. From germline, CDR1 is MNHNY and CDR2 SVGAGI (reference sequence). CDR3 size: 15 residues. Primed by a sample-barcoded 5' primer and a J-beta primer mix, a second PCR proceeded for about 6 to 12 cycles. TCRdb processed the 5' RACE reads anew with MiXCR; each CDR3 protein has one entry. There are some 1,500,000 distinct CDR3 sequences in the sample; approximately 43% occur only once, and more than 4% lies in the top ten. The sequence came from a woman aged 18-29 years in good health. The chain carries TRBV6-6 and TRBJ2-5; 10 bases agree with TRBD1. The specimen was blood. CDR3 sequence (DNA): TGTGCCAGCAGCCGCCACCGGGACAGGGGTGAGACCCAGTACTTC. Translation gives CASSRHRDRGETQYF.